The 26 T cell receptor beta chains reported below all come from one sample, sequenced in a study of a mutant IDH1 vaccine in newly diagnosed glioma. Libraries were prepared by immunoSEQ multiplex PCR; TCRdb keeps only in-frame clonotypes and omits some of them. The sample carries about 68,000 clones, 70% to 80% recorded once. The time point was: baseline, week 1 (first vaccination visit). Sample treatment: pre-vaccination baseline after standard-of-care therapy. This specimen consisted of PBMCs, obtained from a glioma patient treated with radiotherapy, temozolomide or both. These TCRs come from a man aged 50 to 60 with glioma.

This clone occurred a few times. CDR3 DNA: TGCGCCAGCAGCCCAGGGACAGGTCGTGGCTACACCTTC. Translated, it gives CASSPGTGRGYTF. The chain has TRBV4-3 and TRBJ1-2, with 8 nucleotides matching TRBD1. The CDR3 is made up of 13 amino acids. CDR1 is LGHNA and CDR2 is YSLEER in the germline V gene. Trimming at V came to 4 bases and at J to 7 bases, leaving 5 bases not matched to a gene.

The gene calls are TRBV2 and TRBJ1-2; TRBD1 matches at 10 bases. The V gene end was trimmed by 0 bases and the J gene end by 8 bases; junction bases not matched to a gene: 6. Germline CDR1 is SNHLY and CDR2 is FYNNEI. The length of the CDR3 is 15 residues. DNA for the CDR3: TGTGCCAGCAGTGAAGCCAGGACAGGGGGGAGCGGCTACACCTTC. Its protein is CASSEARTGGSGYTF.

The chain has TRBV9 and TRBJ2-1; D may be TRBD2 (6 bases). The CDR3 runs to 15 residues. Germline-derived CDR1 and CDR2 are SGDLS and YYNGEE. V lost 7 bases to trimming and J lost 7 bases, with 21 bases between them. This chain's CDR3 is CASGGGKPGLNEQFF. The CDR3 region has the DNA TGTGCCAGCGGTGGGGGGAAACCGGGTCTGAATGAGCAGTTCTTC. Based on the CDR3 plus reference TRBV9 and TRBJ2-1, the full variable domain is DSGVTQTPKHLITATGQRVTLRCSPRSGDLSVYWYQQSLDQGLQFLIQYYNGEERAKGNILERFSAQQFPDLHSELNLSSLELGDSALYFCASGGGKPGLNEQFFGPGTRLTVL.

This clone was counted a few times. The V call is TRBV5-1, the J call TRBJ2-7; possibly TRBD2 for D (5 bases). This CDR3 has 13 amino acids. Deletions cut 5 bases from V and 4 bases from J, with 13 bases between. Germline V gene lookup returns CDR1 SGHRS and CDR2 YFSETQ. CDR3 in amino acids: CASRASAEYEQYF. The CDR3 bases are TGCGCCAGCAGAGCATCAGCGGAATACGAGCAGTACTTC.

This clone was counted between two and nine times. The chain links TRBV6-1 to TRBJ1-1; perhaps TRBD1 as D (6 bases). The CDR3 is made up of 12 amino acids. Germline CDR1 is MNHNS and CDR2 is SASEGT. Trimming took off 2 bases at V and 9 bases at J, with 10 bases between the two ends. The CDR3 nucleotides are TGTGCCAGCAGTGAATTGGGGGACAAAGCTTTCTTT. Residues: CASSELGDKAFF.

The V call is TRBV19, the J call TRBJ2-2, with D perhaps TRBD2 (6 bases). Germline CDR1 and CDR2: LNHDA and SQIVND (reference sequence). This CDR3 spans 14 amino acids. Trimming pared 6 bases from V and 6 bases from J, leaving 14 bases between. The CDR3 nucleotides are TGTGCCAGTAGCGCCACCTGGGGGGCCGGGGAGCTGTTTTTT. Protein: CASSATWGAGELFF.

The V and J genes are TRBV5-1 and TRBJ2-1; 9 bases line up with TRBD1. The CDR3 spans 14 residues. Germline V gene lookup returns CDR1 SGHRS and CDR2 YFSETQ. The junction had 5 bases not matched to a gene; V was cut back by 0 bases and J by 10 bases. The CDR3 loop reads CASSLGDRVGEQFF. DNA for the CDR3: TGCGCCAGCAGCTTGGGGGACAGGGTCGGGGAGCAGTTCTTC. The variable domain in full, completed from reference TRBV5-1 and TRBJ2-1, reads KAGVTQTPRYLIKTRGQQVTLSCSPISGHRSVSWYQQTPGQGLQFLFEYFSETQRNKGNFPGRFSGRQFSNSRSEMNVSTLELGDSALYLCASSLGDRVGEQFFGPGTRLTVL.

The V and J genes are TRBV9 and TRBJ1-3; D gene unclear. This CDR3 comprises 16 residues. The germline V and J ends were trimmed by 4 bases and 3 bases, with 17 bases remaining between them. In germline, CDR1 is SGDLS, CDR2 YYNGEE. The chain's CDR3 is CASSPRQTGYGNTIYF. CDR3 DNA sequence: TGTGCCAGCAGCCCCCGACAAACGGGGTATGGAAACACCATATATTTT. The full variable domain, completed using reference TRBV9 and TRBJ1-3, is DSGVTQTPKHLITATGQRVTLRCSPRSGDLSVYWYQQSLDQGLQFLIQYYNGEERAKGNILERFSAQQFPDLHSELNLSSLELGDSALYFCASSPRQTGYGNTIYFGEGSWLTVV.

This chain links TRBV6-5 with TRBJ1-1; TRBD1 might be the D (6 bases). The CDR3 is 14 residues long. Germline assignment: CDR1 MNHEY and CDR2 SVGAGI. V was clipped by 2 bases and J by 8 bases, with 15 bases between them. The CDR3 protein is CASSYRVDSGEAFF. The CDR3 DNA sequence: TGTGCCAGCAGTTACAGGGTGGACAGTGGAGAAGCTTTCTTT.

This clone was detected only once. The chain is built from TRBV7-2 and TRBJ2-5; D not resolved. This CDR3 is built from 13 residues. Per germline, CDR1 SGHTA and CDR2 FQGNSA. Trimming took 5 bases from V and 5 from J, leaving 12 bases between them. CDR3: CASSLYLLETQYF. CDR3 bases: TGTGCCAGCAGCCTCTACCTCCTTGAGACCCAGTACTTC.

The rearrangement joins TRBV30 to TRBJ1-2, with D uncertain. The CDR3 is 11 amino acids. Between the trimmed V and J ends, which lost 4 bases and 4 bases, there was a span of 7 bases. Germline V gives CDR1 GTSNPN, CDR2 SVGIG (reference sequence). CDR3 region: CAWNSIYGYTF. The CDR3, as DNA: TGTGCCTGGAACTCTATCTATGGCTACACCTTC.

This clone appeared a few times. The V call is TRBV7-2, the J call TRBJ2-7, with 8 bases lining up with TRBD1. With 5 bases clipped from V and 7 bases from J, the junction kept 10 bases outside the gene matches. Germline V gene lookup returns CDR1 SGHTA and CDR2 FQGNSA. The CDR3 extends over 14 amino acids. CDR3 bases: TGTGCCAGCAGCCCAGACAGGGGCCCGTGGGAGCAGTACTTC. It is translated as CASSPDRGPWEQYF.

The DNA of the CDR3 is TGTGCCAGAAGCTTGTTACGTATCAGGGGGTCCAGGGGGGAGCTGTTTTTT. Translated: CARSLLRIRGSRGELFF. J is TRBJ2-2 and V is TRBV5-3; 7 positions agree with TRBD1. TRBV5-3 is classed as an ORF, of uncertain function. CDR3 size: 17 residues. After removal of 1 base from V and 8 bases from J, the junction contained 14 bases not matched to a gene.

This clone was detected only once. The chain has TRBV19 and TRBJ2-3; D possibly corresponds to TRBD1 (5 bases). CDR3 length: 13 residues. V lost 4 bases and J lost 5, with 10 bases in between. Germline V CDR1 and CDR2: LNHDA, SQIVND (reference sequence). The CDR3 sequence: CASSTGFQDTQYF. The CDR3 region has the DNA TGTGCCAGTAGTACAGGGTTTCAAGATACGCAGTATTTT.

The rearrangement joins TRBV6-5 to TRBJ1-2; D is perhaps TRBD1 (6 bases). Per germline, CDR1 MNHEY and CDR2 SVGAGI. Trimming took 6 bases from V and 8 from J, leaving 13 bases between them. This CDR3 spans 12 amino acids. The CDR3 DNA sequence: TGTGCCAGCAGCTCCACAGGGCACGGCTACACCTTC. It is translated as CASSSTGHGYTF.

The chain is built from TRBV6-5 and TRBJ2-3; no clear D. With 4 bases removed from V and 6 bases from J, the gap between germline ends came to 5 bases. The length of the CDR3 is 11 residues. Germline-derived CDR1 and CDR2 are MNHEY and SVGAGI. This CDR3 reads CASSWADTQYF. DNA for the CDR3: TGTGCCAGCAGTTGGGCGGATACGCAGTATTTT.

The chain links TRBV2 to TRBJ1-1, with 7 nucleotides matching TRBD1. The germline gives CDR1 SNHLY, CDR2 FYNNEI. Trimming cost V 2 bases and J 10 bases; bases outside gene matches: 10. This CDR3 has 14 residues. CDR3 bases: TGTGCCAGCAGTGAATTAACAGGGGAATCACCAGCTTTCTTT. Translation gives CASSELTGESPAFF.

This clone was recorded once. The chain recombines TRBV27 with TRBJ1-1; D remains unclear. Germline V gives CDR1 MNHEY, CDR2 SMNVEV (reference sequence). Trimming removed 2 bases from V and 11 bases from J, with 9 bases in between. The CDR3 covers 11 residues. As DNA, the CDR3 is TGTGCCAGCAGTTTAAGTCTGGGGGCTTTCTTT. Protein: CASSLSLGAFF.

This clone came up a few times. The sample holds other DNA sequences that translate to the same CDR3. The chain uses TRBV19 and TRBJ1-3, with 8 bases fitting TRBD1. The CDR3 runs 15 residues. Germline CDR1 is LNHDA and CDR2 is SQIVND (reference sequence). Trimming cost V 5 bases and J 1 base; bases outside gene matches: 4. The CDR3 DNA follows: TGTGCCAGTAGTCTCCGGACAGGGTCTGGAAACACCATATATTTT. Translation: CASSLRTGSGNTIYF. The full variable domain, in which reference TRBV19 and TRBJ1-3 provide the parts outside the CDR3, is DGGITQSPKYLFRKEGQNVTLSCEQNLNHDAMYWYRQDPGQGLRLIYYSQIVNDFQKGDIAEGYSVSREKKESFPLTVTSAQKNPTAFYLCASSLRTGSGNTIYFGEGSWLTVV.

The chain links TRBV2 to TRBJ1-1; the D gene is possibly TRBD1 (6 bases). V was clipped by 4 bases and J by 6 bases, with 12 bases between them. In germline, CDR1 is SNHLY, CDR2 FYNNEI. This CDR3 has 13 amino acids. The CDR3 DNA sequence: TGTGCCAGCAGTGGGGACATGGGGGCTGAAGCTTTCTTT. It codes for CASSGDMGAEAFF.

V is TRBV2 and J is TRBJ2-3, with TRBD2 as a possible D gene (5 bases). Trimming pared 10 bases from V and 5 bases from J, leaving 19 bases between. This CDR3 spans 14 amino acids. Germline loops: CDR1 SNHLY, CDR2 FYNNEI. CDR3 region: CATLLDLAQDTQYF. CDR3 sequence (DNA): TGTGCCACCTTACTGGACTTAGCACAAGATACGCAGTATTTT.

The chain employs TRBV4-2 and TRBJ1-2; D gene ambiguous. This CDR3 has 12 amino acids. Germline assignment: CDR1 LGHNA and CDR2 YNFKEQ. V lost 0 bases and J lost 7, with 6 bases in between. In nucleotides, the CDR3 is TGTGCCAGCAGCCAAGAAGGCACTGGCTACACCTTC. It yields the protein CASSQEGTGYTF.

This clone was detected only once. This sequence joins TRBV4-1 and TRBJ2-7, with TRBD1 matching over 9 bases. CDR3 size: 15 residues. The ends lost 3 bases at V and 3 bases at J; junction bases unmatched: 6. Germline CDR1 and CDR2: MGHRA and YSYEKL. The CDR3 is CASSQAQGAIYEQYF. The CDR3 DNA reads TGCGCCAGCAGCCAGGCACAGGGGGCTATCTACGAGCAGTACTTC.

The CDR3 is CASSVATGSEKLFF. The CDR3 nucleotides are TGTGCCAGCAGCGTAGCTACCGGAAGTGAAAAACTGTTTTTT. The genes are TRBV9 and TRBJ1-4; D is unclear. The CDR3 length is 14 residues. CDR1 and CDR2 from the germline V gene are SGDLS and YYNGEE. Trimming stripped 0 bases from V and 7 bases from J, with 10 bases between.

This clone was detected only a few times. This chain uses TRBV2 with TRBJ2-1; D might be TRBD1 (6 bases). Germline V gives CDR1 SNHLY, CDR2 FYNNEI. Trimming removed 5 bases at V and 7 bases at J, with 12 bases between. The CDR3 has 13 residues. CDR3 region: CASSSGAWNEQFF. CDR3 coding DNA: TGTGCCAGCAGTTCAGGGGCCTGGAATGAGCAGTTCTTC.

This clone was seen just once. The rearrangement uses TRBV14 and TRBJ2-7; 7 nucleotides line up with TRBD1. This CDR3 region has 14 residues. CDR1 is SGHDN and CDR2 is FVKESK in the germline V gene. After removal of 1 base from V and 7 bases from J, the junction contained 7 bases not matched to a gene. This CDR3 is CASSQVQGTGEQYF. The CDR3 nucleotides are TGTGCCAGCAGCCAAGTACAGGGGACGGGTGAGCAGTACTTC.